Sequencing of this T cell receptor beta chain was carried out in a study of CD8+CD57+ T cells in acquired aplastic anemia. The wider study: Sorted cells (CD4+ and CD8+) yielded DNA amounts that averaged 3.2 ug.

A remark on this clonotype: Its specificity is unknown.

Germline CDR1 is LNHDA and CDR2 is SQIVND (reference sequence). This CDR3 contains 14 residues. Trimming removed 4 bases from V and 8 bases from J; junction bases left unmatched: 5. Overall study results and limits: Significant differences in CD8+ Simpson's diversity were not observed between patients and controls. Patients and controls turned out to have roughly 30 CD8+ CDR3 sequences in common.

Patients picked for sequencing had shown CD8+CD57+ cell expansion detected by flow cytometry. Severe acquired aplastic anemia was present in every patient. TCR beta VDJ and CDR3 profiling used genomic DNA as template. TCRdb re-derived calls from the reads in MiXCR, one entry per CDR3 protein. Of 250,000 to 350,000 distinct CDR3 sequences listed, 56% are singletons. V and J are TRBV19 and TRBJ1-2, with 12 bases fitting TRBD1. The sequencing input was sorted CD4+, CD8+, or CD8+CD57+ T cells (not recorded which) from PBMCs. The source is a human donor with aplastic anemia. CDR3 sequence reads: CASSTRDRGHGYTF. CDR3 DNA: TGTGCCAGTAGTACGCGGGACAGGGGGCACGGCTACACCTTC.